One and the same sample provided the 13 T cell receptor beta chains below, sequenced in a study of blood T cell repertoires in COVID-19. TCRdb's table, derived via immunoSEQ multiplex PCR, lists solely in-frame clones and lacks some. The sample holds 70,000 to 90,000 clones, approximately 74% seen once. Material for sequencing was peripheral blood. These receptors all come from a human donor with acute or convalescent COVID-19. The donor label of this sample is uncertain.

This clone occurred once. This sequence joins TRBV6-5 and TRBJ2-5, with TRBD1 matching over 7 bases. Germline trimming cut 6 bases from V and 0 bases from J; bases unmatched to any gene: 4. CDR3 length: 14 residues. Germline V gives CDR1 MNHEY, CDR2 SVGAGI. For the CDR3, the DNA is TGTGCCAGCAGAAGGACAGGAGACCAAGAGACCCAGTACTTC. Residues: CASRRTGDQETQYF.

This clone was seen more than once but under ten times. The chain is built from TRBV2 and TRBJ1-5; 7 positions match TRBD1. Per germline, CDR1 SNHLY and CDR2 FYNNEI. This CDR3 contains 13 residues. The V gene end was trimmed by 8 bases and the J gene end by 2 bases; junction bases not matched to a gene: 3. The CDR3 loop is CASDRDGNQPQHF. CDR3 DNA: TGTGCCAGCGACAGGGATGGCAATCAGCCCCAGCATTTT.

This clone was observed at least ten times. V usage is TRBV5-1 and J usage is TRBJ2-1; D gene ambiguous. CDR1 and CDR2 (germline): SGHRS, YFSETQ. The CDR3 has 13 residues. The V end lost 0 bases, the J end lost 4 bases, and 5 bases lay between the germline ends. CDR3 residues: CASSLDGYNEQFF. CDR3 DNA sequence: TGCGCCAGCAGCTTGGACGGGTACAATGAGCAGTTCTTC.

This clone has only a few counts. For the CDR3, the DNA is TGTGCCAGCAGCTCTCAGCCCGGGACTAGGGGGTTCAATGAGCAGTTCTTC. This sequence encodes CASSSQPGTRGFNEQFF. J is TRBJ2-1 and V is TRBV28; 8 nucleotides align to TRBD2. CDR3 size: 17 residues. Germline V gene sequence: CDR1 MDHEN, CDR2 SYDVKM. J was trimmed by 6 bases and V by 6 bases; bases with no gene match: 16.

The rearrangement uses TRBV7-9 and TRBJ2-3; 8 nucleotides align to TRBD2. The CDR3 length is 16 residues. Germline V gives CDR1 SEHNR, CDR2 FQNEAQ (reference sequence). V shed 3 bases and J 3 bases; nucleotides not matched to a gene: 8. The CDR3 DNA follows: TGTGCCAGCAGCTTCTTATCGGGAGGGGTGACAGATACGCAGTATTTT. Translation: CASSFLSGGVTDTQYF.

The rearrangement joins TRBV7-9 to TRBJ2-3, with D possibly matching TRBD2 (7 bases). The CDR3 is 13 residues long. Looked up from germline, CDR1 is SEHNR and CDR2 is FQNEAQ (reference sequence). The V gene lost 5 bases and the J gene lost 6 bases, with 12 bases spanning the gap. The CDR3 coding sequence is TGTGCCAGCAGCCCCGGGGGGCCTGATACGCAGTATTTT. Translating it yields CASSPGGPDTQYF.

This clone was counted once. This rearrangement joins TRBV7-2 to TRBJ1-5, with D tentatively TRBD1 (6 bases). CDR3 length: 14 amino acids. Looked up from germline, CDR1 is SGHTA and CDR2 is FQGNSA. Between the trimmed V and J ends, which lost 5 bases and 7 bases, there was a span of 15 bases. The CDR3 protein is CASSLRGGLQPQHF. In nucleotides, the CDR3 is TGTGCCAGCAGCCTTAGGGGGGGGTTACAGCCCCAGCATTTT.

The chain links TRBV11-3 to TRBJ2-1; the match to TRBD2 covers 14 bases. CDR3 size: 16 residues. V lost 4 bases to trimming and J lost 4 bases; unmatched junction nucleotides: 3. Germline V CDR1 and CDR2: SGHNT, YENEEA. CDR3: CASSSGLAGGYNEQFF. DNA for the CDR3: TGTGCCAGCAGCTCCGGACTAGCGGGGGGATACAATGAGCAGTTCTTC.

The V and J genes are TRBV7-9 and TRBJ1-2; D might be TRBD1 (6 bases). The CDR3 has 13 residues. Germline V lookup: CDR1 SEHNR, CDR2 FQNEAQ (reference sequence). V was trimmed by 5 bases and J by 7 bases, leaving 14 bases between them. Here the CDR3 DNA reads TGTGCCAGCAGCCCAACAGGGAAGGGTGGCTACACCTTC. Its protein product is CASSPTGKGGYTF.

The V gene is TRBV5-5, the J gene TRBJ2-7, with D possibly TRBD1 on 5 matching bases. Trimming removed 1 base at V and 2 bases at J, with 10 bases between. Germline CDR1 and CDR2: SGHKS and YYEKEE (reference sequence). The CDR3 length is 14 residues. The CDR3 region is CASSLQGWAYEQYV. DNA for the CDR3: TGTGCCAGCAGCTTGCAGGGTTGGGCCTACGAGCAGTACGTC.

This chain connects TRBV19 to TRBJ2-2, with D uncertain. V was cut by 3 bases and J by 7 bases, with 9 bases left in between. This CDR3 comprises 13 residues. CDR1 and CDR2 from the germline V gene are LNHDA and SQIVND (reference sequence). CDR3 in DNA: TGTGCCAGTAGTATTCTAAGAAGCGGGGAGCTGTTTTTT. This encodes CASSILRSGELFF. Full variable domain (outside the CDR3, taken from reference TRBV19 and TRBJ2-2): DGGITQSPKYLFRKEGQNVTLSCEQNLNHDAMYWYRQDPGQGLRLIYYSQIVNDFQKGDIAEGYSVSREKKESFPLTVTSAQKNPTAFYLCASSILRSGELFFGEGSRLTVL.

The chain uses TRBV28 and TRBJ1-6; unclear D gene. The V gene lost 5 bases and the J gene lost 9 bases, with 14 bases spanning the gap. CDR3 length: 14 residues. The germline CDR1 and CDR2 sequences are MDHEN and SYDVKM. DNA for the CDR3: TGTGCCAGCAGTGCCCCCGGGAGTAGTTCACCCCTCCACTTT. This gives the protein CASSAPGSSSPLHF.

The chain uses TRBV5-4 and TRBJ1-2; 7 bases line up with TRBD1. Germline CDR1 and CDR2: SGHNT and YYREEE (reference sequence). CDR3 length: 15 amino acids. V lost 1 base, J lost 4 bases, and 7 bases stayed unmatched. In nucleotides, the CDR3 is TGTGCCAGCAGCTTGCGGTTAGACAGGGCCTATGGCTACACCTTC. Its protein is CASSLRLDRAYGYTF.